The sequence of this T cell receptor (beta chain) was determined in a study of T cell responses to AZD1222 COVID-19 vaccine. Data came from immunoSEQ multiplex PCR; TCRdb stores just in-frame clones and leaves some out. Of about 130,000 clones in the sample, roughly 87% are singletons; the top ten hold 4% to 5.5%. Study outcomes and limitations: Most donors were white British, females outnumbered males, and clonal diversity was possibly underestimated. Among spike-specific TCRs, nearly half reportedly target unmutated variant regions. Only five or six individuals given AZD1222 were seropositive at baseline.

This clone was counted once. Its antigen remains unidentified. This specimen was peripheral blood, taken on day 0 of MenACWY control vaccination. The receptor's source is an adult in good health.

The CDR3 loop reads CSASRAPSGNTIYF. The CDR3 DNA reads as TGCAGCGCCAGCCGGGCCCCCTCTGGAAACACCATATATTTT. The chain is built from TRBV29-1 and TRBJ1-3; D is ambiguous. Germline loops: CDR1 SQVTM, CDR2 ANQGSEA. This CDR3 is built from 14 residues. The V gene lost 7 bases and the J gene lost 0 bases, with 13 bases spanning the gap.